A single sample gave rise to the 3 T cell receptor beta chains below, sequenced in a study of T cell changes during pregnancy in multiple sclerosis. The data were produced by immunoSEQ multiplex PCR, yet TCRdb's version contains in-frame clones alone and is incomplete. Seen here are 65,000 to 95,000 clones, 85% to 95% observed once, and the top ten hold more than 0.85%. This sample comprised peripheral blood, obtained in the second trimester of pregnancy. The receptors originated from a female donor in good health, enrolled as a control in a pregnancy study.

This sequence joins TRBV25-1 and TRBJ1-2, with D unresolved. This CDR3 spans 14 amino acids. Trimming removed 5 bases from V and 7 bases from J, with 17 bases in between. Germline V gene sequence: CDR1 MGHDK, CDR2 SYGVNS. This CDR3 reads CASSPPGSNIGYTF. CDR3 in DNA: TGTGCCAGCAGTCCCCCGGGGTCGAATATTGGCTACACCTTC.

This chain uses TRBV9 with TRBJ1-1; D gene uncertain. Looked up from germline, CDR1 is SGDLS and CDR2 is YYNGEE. Trimming removed 0 bases from V and 6 bases from J, with 12 bases in between. The CDR3 is 14 amino acids. This CDR3 reads CASSVGGTGSEAFF. DNA for the CDR3: TGTGCCAGCAGCGTAGGAGGTACGGGGTCTGAAGCTTTCTTT.

J is TRBJ2-6 and V is TRBV5-6, with D unresolved. Germline V lookup: CDR1 SGHDT, CDR2 YYEEEE. V was shortened by 2 bases and J by 0 bases, with 12 bases between the two germline ends. There are 17 residues in the CDR3. The CDR3 DNA reads as TGTGCCAGCAGCTTTCTGGGCACGCCCTCTGGGGCCAACGTCCTGACTTTC. Encoded protein: CASSFLGTPSGANVLTF.